The 10 T cell receptor beta chains presented below share a single source sample, sequenced in a study of blood T cell repertoires in COVID-19 (TCRdb year 2020). Libraries were made using the immunoSEQ multiplex PCR assay. This is the immuneACCESS table as TCRdb keeps it, with only in-frame sequences that have V and J called. A part of the clones is gone; compared with another copy, unresolved V genes explain less than half, and the rest is unexplained. Counted in this sample were 310,000 or so clones; about 85% of them appeared once. The leading ten clones occupy roughly 2% of the sample. What was sequenced was peripheral blood. Every receptor here comes from a woman aged 45-65 years who had recovered from COVID-19.

The rearrangement uses TRBV6-5 and TRBJ1-6, with 7 bases lining up with TRBD1. Trimming cost V 6 bases and J 6 bases; bases outside gene matches: 5. CDR1 and CDR2 (germline): MNHEY, SVGAGI. This CDR3 is 14 amino acids long. The CDR3 DNA reads TGTGCCAGCAGCCGGGACAGTCCTAATTCACCCCTCCACTTT. Protein product: CASSRDSPNSPLHF.

The chain recombines TRBV18 with TRBJ1-5; D call uncertain. This CDR3 comprises 13 residues. Looked up from germline, CDR1 is KGHSH and CDR2 is LQKENI. Trimming stripped 5 bases from V and 5 bases from J, with 10 bases between. CDR3 in DNA: TGTGCCAGCTCATCCTCCGTCGATCAGCCCCAGCATTTT. Protein product: CASSSSVDQPQHF. The variable domain in full, with the rest retrieved from reference TRBV18 and TRBJ1-5, is NAGVMQNPRHLVRRRGQEARLRCSPMKGHSHVYWYRQLPEEGLKFMVYLQKENIIDESGMPKERFSAEFPKEGPSILRIQQVVRGDSAAYFCASSSSVDQPQHFGDGTRLSIL.

The gene calls are TRBV7-2 and TRBJ2-4; 8 bases are a match to TRBD2. The germline V gene has CDR1 SGHTA and CDR2 FQGNSA. The CDR3 is 19 amino acids. Trimming at V came to 3 bases and at J to 0 bases, leaving 13 bases not matched to a gene. In DNA form, the CDR3 reads TGTGCCAGCAGCTTTGACGACCCAACTAGCGGACTAGCCAAAAACATTCAGTACTTC. Translation: CASSFDDPTSGLAKNIQYF. The whole variable domain, remainder taken from reference TRBV7-2 and TRBJ2-4, is GAGVSQSPSNKVTEKGKDVELRCDPISGHTALYWYRQSLGQGLEFLIYFQGNSAPDKSGLPSDRFSAERTGGSVSTLTIQRTQQEDSAVYLCASSFDDPTSGLAKNIQYFGAGTRLSVL.

This chain joins TRBV12-3 or TRBV12-4 and TRBJ1-1; D uncertain. This CDR3 is built from 13 residues. V lost 6 bases, J lost 6 bases, and 14 bases lay in between. CDR3 loop: CASSRRESPEAFF. The CDR3 bases are TGTGCCAGCAGCCGCCGGGAGAGTCCTGAAGCTTTCTTT.

This rearrangement joins TRBV7-2 to TRBJ2-3; D might be TRBD2 (5 bases). The CDR3 spans 16 residues. In germline, CDR1 is SGHTA, CDR2 FQGNSA. The V and J ends lost 2 bases and 6 bases respectively, with 18 bases between them. The CDR3: CASSLRHAGLPDTQYF. In nucleotides, the CDR3 is TGTGCCAGCAGCTTACGACACGCAGGACTCCCGGATACGCAGTATTTT.

The chain couples TRBV6-6 to TRBJ2-7; 8 nucleotides match TRBD1. There are 14 residues in the CDR3. Germline loops: CDR1 MNHNY, CDR2 SVGAGI (reference sequence). Unmatched junction bases numbered 10, after V lost 7 bases and J lost 5 bases. As DNA, the CDR3 is TGTGCCAGCAACCAACCGGGACAGGAGGACGAGCAGTACTTC. Translated, it gives CASNQPGQEDEQYF.

The chain recombines TRBV6-6 with TRBJ2-7, with 8 bases aligning to TRBD2. The CDR3 totals 15 residues. V lost 5 bases to trimming and J lost 7 bases; unmatched junction nucleotides: 13. Germline CDR1 reads MNHNY; CDR2 reads SVGAGI (reference sequence). The CDR3 nucleotides read TGTGCCAGCAGTCTCCCGGGACTAGGATCTGCAGAGCAGTACTTC. As protein: CASSLPGLGSAEQYF.

The V call is TRBV27, the J call TRBJ1-2; weak D call: TRBD1 (6 bases). Per the germline V gene, CDR1 is MNHEY and CDR2 is SMNVEV (reference sequence). Trimming removed 3 bases at V and 8 bases at J, with 13 bases between. This CDR3 has 13 residues. In nucleotides, the CDR3 is TGTGCCAGCAGTTTCAAAGGGGGTGGCGGCTACACCTTC. This sequence encodes CASSFKGGGGYTF.

The genes are TRBV12-3 or TRBV12-4 and TRBJ2-1, with TRBD1 identical over 10 bases. The trim removed 7 bases at V and 6 bases at J, leaving 3 bases unmatched. The CDR3 has 13 residues. CDR3 nucleotide sequence: TGTGCCAGCAACCGGGACAGGGGCAATGAGCAGTTCTTC. Translated, it gives CASNRDRGNEQFF.

The chain is built from TRBV7-8 and TRBJ2-1, with 10 bases lining up with TRBD2. CDR1 and CDR2 from the germline V gene are SGHVS and FQNEAQ. The CDR3 is 15 residues long. V was clipped by 5 bases and J by 6 bases; unmatched bases: 7. The CDR3 loop is CASSLLAGDRNEQFF. The DNA for the CDR3 is TGTGCCAGCAGCCTCCTAGCGGGAGATCGCAATGAGCAGTTCTTC.